This T cell receptor (beta chain) was identified during a study of PD-1 blockade in classical Hodgkin lymphoma. Time point: cycle 4 day 1 (C4D1), after around six weeks of nivolumab. There was relapse after autologous stem cell transplantation in every patient, and there was variation in brentuximab vedotin exposure. Here immunoSEQ multiplex PCR was the method, and the copy in TCRdb shows in-frame clones only, minus some. This table has tens of thousands of clones, about 77% appearing once. The CDR3 is made up of 14 amino acids. V dropped 5 bases and J dropped 1; count of bases not matched to a gene: 3. In germline, CDR1 is MNHEY, CDR2 SMNVEV (reference sequence).

The TCR originated in a human donor with classical Hodgkin lymphoma. The specimen was peripheral blood mononuclear cells (PBMCs), collected before the fourth cycle of nivolumab. The rearrangement joins TRBV27 to TRBJ2-7; TRBD1 agrees at 9 bases. This CDR3 is CASSTGTGSYEQYF. CDR3 nucleotide sequence: TGTGCCAGCAGTACCGGGACAGGGTCCTACGAGCAGTACTTC.